Following are 24 T cell receptor beta chains from one sample sequenced in a study of T cell responses to AZD1222 COVID-19 vaccine. Sequencing was performed with immunoSEQ multiplex PCR; in TCRdb, only in-frame clones are kept and a portion is missing. Of around 94,000 clones listed, 88% are singletons. The sample was peripheral blood, taken on day 0 of AZD1222 vaccination. The origin of the receptors is an adult in good health.

This chain links TRBV30 with TRBJ2-2; 9 nucleotides align to TRBD2. The CDR3 length is 14 residues. Germline-derived CDR1 and CDR2 are GTSNPN and SVGIG (reference sequence). The ends lost 5 bases at V and 3 bases at J; junction bases unmatched: 4. The CDR3 spells CAWSTSGYTGELFF. The CDR3 DNA reads TGTGCCTGGTCGACTAGCGGATACACCGGGGAGCTGTTTTTT.

The chain has TRBV24-1 and TRBJ1-2, with 7 bases lining up with TRBD1. In germline, CDR1 is KGHDR, CDR2 SFDVKD. The trim removed 2 bases at V and 3 bases at J, leaving 5 bases unmatched. The CDR3 length is 15 residues. CDR3 DNA sequence: TGTGCCACCAGTGATTCCCGGGACAGACACTATGGCTACACCTTC. Translating gives CATSDSRDRHYGYTF.

This clone was found a few times. The chain recombines TRBV10-3 with TRBJ1-1; 10 bases map to TRBD1. V lost 3 bases, J lost 7 bases, and 14 bases stayed unmatched. In germline, CDR1 is ENHRY, CDR2 SYGVKD. The CDR3 spans 17 residues. The DNA for the CDR3 is TGTGCCATCAGTGATTCCACCGGGGACAGGGGCTTCTATGAAGCTTTCTTT. The encoded protein is CAISDSTGDRGFYEAFF.

This clone is a singleton in its sample. The rearrangement joins TRBV14 to TRBJ1-2, with 7 bases matching TRBD1. This CDR3 comprises 14 residues. CDR1 SGHDN and CDR2 FVKESK come from the germline V gene. Trimming removed 2 bases from V and 5 bases from J; junction bases left unmatched: 5. Written as DNA, the CDR3 is TGTGCCAGCAGCCAAATAGGGACAGTTTATGGCTACACCTTC. Amino acid sequence: CASSQIGTVYGYTF. The full variable domain, completed using reference TRBV14 and TRBJ1-2, is EAGVTQFPSHSVIEKGQTVTLRCDPISGHDNLYWYRRVMGKEIKFLLHFVKESKQDESGMPNNRFLAERTGGTYSTLKVQPAELEDSGVYFCASSQIGTVYGYTFGSGTRLTVV.

The genes are TRBV7-8 and TRBJ1-5; D ambiguous. The CDR3 is 17 residues long. CDR1 SGHVS and CDR2 FQNEAQ come from the germline V gene. With 6 bases removed from V and 2 bases from J, the gap between germline ends came to 20 bases. CDR3 loop: CASSSGEGRRGNQPQHF. The CDR3 DNA reads TGTGCCAGCAGTTCCGGTGAGGGTCGTAGGGGCAATCAGCCCCAGCATTTT.

This clone was recorded a few times. The CDR3 loop reads CAITETGLTEAFF. The CDR3 DNA reads as TGTGCCATCACCGAGACAGGGTTGACTGAAGCTTTCTTT. V and J are TRBV10-3 and TRBJ1-1; 7 positions match TRBD1. The V and J ends lost 7 bases and 5 bases, in that order; junction bases with no gene match: 7. CDR3 length equals 13 residues. Germline V gene data show CDR1 as ENHRY and CDR2 as SYGVKD.

The rearrangement links TRBV29-1 to TRBJ1-2, with 8 bases fitting TRBD1. The germline gives CDR1 SQVTM, CDR2 ANQGSEA. There are 14 residues in the CDR3. V shed 7 bases and J 7 bases; nucleotides not matched to a gene: 14. In nucleotides, the CDR3 is TGCAGCGGGGTGGTAGTGGACAGGGCTGGTGGCTACACCTTC. This translates into CSGVVVDRAGGYTF.

The rearrangement uses TRBV30 and TRBJ1-5; weak D call: TRBD1 (6 bases). V lost 3 bases and J lost 2, with 14 bases in between. The germline CDR1 and CDR2 sequences are GTSNPN and SVGIG (reference sequence). The length of the CDR3 is 15 residues. The CDR3, as DNA: TGTGCCTGGAGACAAACAGGGTTTGGCAATCAGCCCCAGCATTTT. Translation gives CAWRQTGFGNQPQHF.

The V and J genes are TRBV5-4 and TRBJ2-3, with D uncertain. The length of the CDR3 is 12 residues. Looked up from germline, CDR1 is SGHNT and CDR2 is YYREEE (reference sequence). V lost 2 bases, J lost 6 bases, and 7 bases lay in between. CDR3 DNA sequence: TGTGCCAGCAGCTTCGCGAGTGATACGCAGTATTTT. Encoded protein: CASSFASDTQYF.

The rearrangement links TRBV5-1 to TRBJ2-1; D remains ambiguous. Per the germline V gene, CDR1 is SGHRS and CDR2 is YFSETQ. The germline V and J ends were trimmed by 5 bases and 6 bases, with 12 bases remaining between them. The CDR3 runs to 13 residues. In nucleotides, the CDR3 is TGCGCCAGCAGGCCGGATGTCCTCAATGAGCAGTTCTTC. Residues: CASRPDVLNEQFF.

This chain joins TRBV7-8 and TRBJ2-2, with TRBD1 identical over 11 bases. Germline-derived CDR1 and CDR2 are SGHVS and FQNEAQ. Trimming at V came to 5 bases and at J to 4 bases, leaving 6 bases not matched to a gene. This CDR3 is 16 amino acids long. As DNA, the CDR3 is TGTGCCAGCAGCGACCAGGGACAGGGGGGCACCGGGGAGCTGTTTTTT. Encoded protein: CASSDQGQGGTGELFF.

The chain links TRBV4-2 to TRBJ2-3, with D uncertain. The V end lost 4 bases, the J end lost 0 bases, and 14 bases lay between the germline ends. Germline V gene lookup returns CDR1 LGHNA and CDR2 YNFKEQ. CDR3 size: 16 residues. The CDR3 coding sequence is TGTGCCAGCAGCCCGGAACGTTTTACTAGCACAGATACGCAGTATTTT. Its protein is CASSPERFTSTDTQYF.

V usage is TRBV13 and J usage is TRBJ1-1; D gene unclear. V lost 2 bases to trimming and J lost 0 bases, with 7 bases between them. The CDR3 spans 14 residues. The V gene's germline CDR1 is PRHDT and CDR2 FYEKMQ (reference sequence). CDR3 DNA: TGTGCCAGCAGCTTAAAAACAGTGAACACTGAAGCTTTCTTT. Its protein product is CASSLKTVNTEAFF.

A single count supports this clone. The CDR3 sequence is CASQRLAPDTQYF. The CDR3 DNA reads as TGTGCCTCCCAGCGACTAGCTCCAGATACGCAGTATTTT. This chain uses TRBV28 with TRBJ2-3; 7 positions match TRBD2. V lost 11 bases to trimming and J lost 4 bases; unmatched junction nucleotides: 9. Germline-derived CDR1 and CDR2 are MDHEN and SYDVKM. This CDR3 region has 13 residues. Filled out from reference TRBV28 and TRBJ2-3, the complete variable domain reads DVKVTQSSRYLVKRTGEKVFLECVQDMDHENMFWYRQDPGLGLRLIYFSYDVKMKEKGDIPEGYSVSREKKERFSLILESASTNQTSMYLCASQRLAPDTQYFGPGTRLTVL.

V gene TRBV18 combines with J gene TRBJ2-7; 7 nucleotides align to TRBD1. The germline gives CDR1 KGHSH, CDR2 LQKENI. V was pared by 3 bases and J by 3 bases, with 8 bases of the junction left unmatched. The CDR3 sequence is 15 residues long. CDR3 sequence reads: CASSPARDSIYEQYF. The CDR3, as DNA: TGTGCCAGCTCACCGGCCCGGGACAGCATCTACGAGCAGTACTTC.

There are a few counts of this clone. The chain recombines TRBV5-1 with TRBJ2-7; D is perhaps TRBD1 (6 bases). Trimming removed 3 bases from V and 2 bases from J, with 9 bases in between. CDR1 and CDR2 (germline): SGHRS, YFSETQ. CDR3 size: 13 residues. CDR3 residues: CASSWDKAYEQYF. CDR3 DNA: TGCGCCAGCAGCTGGGACAAAGCCTACGAGCAGTACTTC.

The chain links TRBV9 to TRBJ2-7, with D perhaps matching TRBD1 (5 bases). Trimming shortened V by 4 bases and J by 4 bases, and 15 bases separated the two germline ends. CDR1 and CDR2 (germline): SGDLS, YYNGEE. The CDR3 runs 14 residues. The CDR3 DNA sequence: TGTGCCAGCAGCCCCCAAATAACAGGTTACGAGCAGTACTTC. This sequence encodes CASSPQITGYEQYF.

In DNA form, the CDR3 reads TGTGCCAGCTCGTCCCAGCTCCAAGAGACCCAGTACTTC. Translation gives CASSSQLQETQYF. This chain uses TRBV18 with TRBJ2-5, with D hard to call. Germline CDR1 and CDR2: KGHSH and LQKENI. This CDR3 has 13 amino acids. The V and J ends lost 6 bases and 1 base respectively, with 9 bases between them. Complete variable domain (other parts from reference TRBV18 and TRBJ2-5): NAGVMQNPRHLVRRRGQEARLRCSPMKGHSHVYWYRQLPEEGLKFMVYLQKENIIDESGMPKERFSAEFPKEGPSILRIQQVVRGDSAAYFCASSSQLQETQYFGPGTRLLVL.

The J gene is TRBJ2-4, the V gene TRBV7-8, with D hard to call. Germline V CDR1 and CDR2: SGHVS, FQNEAQ. The ends were cut back, 0 bases at V and 1 base at J, with 4 bases in the middle. This CDR3 region has 14 residues. CDR3 sequence (DNA): TGTGCCAGCAGCTTAGCCGGGGCCAAAAACATTCAGTACTTC. Translated, it gives CASSLAGAKNIQYF.

The genes are TRBV7-9 and TRBJ2-3; the D is unclear. The length of the CDR3 is 14 residues. Germline V CDR1 and CDR2: SEHNR, FQNEAQ (reference sequence). Trimming removed 2 bases from V and 3 bases from J, with 9 bases in between. The CDR3 spells CASSLNAITDTQYF. DNA for the CDR3: TGTGCCAGCAGCTTAAATGCGATTACAGATACGCAGTATTTT.

V and J are TRBV28 and TRBJ2-4, with 10 bases aligning to TRBD2. Losses at the gene ends were 5 bases for V and 0 bases for J; bases not matched to a gene: 13. Germline V gene lookup returns CDR1 MDHEN and CDR2 SYDVKM. This CDR3 comprises 19 residues. The chain's CDR3 is CASSARLAGVALAKNIQYF. CDR3 bases: TGTGCCAGCAGTGCACGACTAGCGGGCGTAGCCTTAGCCAAAAACATTCAGTACTTC.

This chain connects TRBV19 to TRBJ1-2; 7 positions match TRBD1. The CDR3 runs 16 residues. Germline values: CDR1 LNHDA, CDR2 SQIVND (reference sequence). Unmatched junction bases numbered 10, after V lost 3 bases and J lost 3 bases. The CDR3 bases are TGTGCCAGTAGTATGGATGTTAAGGGACAGCACTATGGCTACACCTTC. Its translation is CASSMDVKGQHYGYTF.

This sequence joins TRBV5-6 and TRBJ2-1; D gene unclear. There are 11 residues in the CDR3. With 3 bases removed from V and 10 bases from J, the gap between germline ends came to 8 bases. CDR1 and CDR2 (germline): SGHDT, YYEEEE. This chain's CDR3 is CASSSSAEQFF. DNA of the CDR3: TGTGCCAGCAGCTCCAGTGCGGAGCAGTTCTTC.

The rearrangement links TRBV6-5 to TRBJ1-1, with a weak D call TRBD1 (5 bases). The CDR3 is 15 residues long. With 0 bases removed from V and 3 bases from J, the gap between germline ends came to 11 bases. Germline V gene lookup returns CDR1 MNHEY and CDR2 SVGAGI. The CDR3, as DNA: TGTGCCAGCAGTTACTCGTTCAGGGTGCACACTGAAGCTTTCTTT. Encoded protein: CASSYSFRVHTEAFF.